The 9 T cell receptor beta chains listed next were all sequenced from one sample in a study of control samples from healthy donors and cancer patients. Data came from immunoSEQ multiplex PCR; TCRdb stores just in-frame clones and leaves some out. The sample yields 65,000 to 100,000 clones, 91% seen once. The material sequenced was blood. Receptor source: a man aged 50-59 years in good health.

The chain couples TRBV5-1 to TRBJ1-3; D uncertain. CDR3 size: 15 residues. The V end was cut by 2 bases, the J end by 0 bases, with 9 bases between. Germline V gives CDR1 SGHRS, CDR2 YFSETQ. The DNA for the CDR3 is TGCGCCAGCAGCTTAGAAGGTCCCTCTGGAAACACCATATATTTT. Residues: CASSLEGPSGNTIYF.

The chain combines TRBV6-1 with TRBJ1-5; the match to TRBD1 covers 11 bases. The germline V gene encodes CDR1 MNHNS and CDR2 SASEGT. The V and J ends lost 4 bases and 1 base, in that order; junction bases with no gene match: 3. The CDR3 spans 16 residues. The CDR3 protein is CASSAWTGGSNQPQHF. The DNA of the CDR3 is TGTGCCAGCAGTGCCTGGACAGGGGGCAGCAATCAGCCCCAGCATTTT.

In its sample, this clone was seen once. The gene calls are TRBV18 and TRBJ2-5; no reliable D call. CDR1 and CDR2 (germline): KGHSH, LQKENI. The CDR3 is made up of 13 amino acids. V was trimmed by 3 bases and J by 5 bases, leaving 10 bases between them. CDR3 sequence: CASSPDSRETQYF. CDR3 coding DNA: TGTGCCAGCTCACCCGACTCGAGGGAGACCCAGTACTTC.

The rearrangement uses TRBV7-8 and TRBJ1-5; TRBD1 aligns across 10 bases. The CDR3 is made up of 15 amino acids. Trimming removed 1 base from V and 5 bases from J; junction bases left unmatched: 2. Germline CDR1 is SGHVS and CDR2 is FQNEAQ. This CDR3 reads CASSLETGGYQPQHF. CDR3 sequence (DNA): TGTGCCAGCAGCTTAGAGACAGGGGGCTATCAGCCCCAGCATTTT.

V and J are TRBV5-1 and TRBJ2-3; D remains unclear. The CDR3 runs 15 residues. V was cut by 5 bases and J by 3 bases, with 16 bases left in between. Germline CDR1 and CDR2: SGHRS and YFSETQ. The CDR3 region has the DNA TGCGCCAGCAGGATGCGTGGGTCCGAGACAGATACGCAGTATTTT. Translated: CASRMRGSETDTQYF.

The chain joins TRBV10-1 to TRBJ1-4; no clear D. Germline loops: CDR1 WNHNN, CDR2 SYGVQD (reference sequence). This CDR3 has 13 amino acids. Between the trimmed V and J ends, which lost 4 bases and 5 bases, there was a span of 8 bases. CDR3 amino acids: CASSGIGNEKLFF. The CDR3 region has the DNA TGCGCCAGCAGTGGGATCGGGAATGAAAAACTGTTTTTT.

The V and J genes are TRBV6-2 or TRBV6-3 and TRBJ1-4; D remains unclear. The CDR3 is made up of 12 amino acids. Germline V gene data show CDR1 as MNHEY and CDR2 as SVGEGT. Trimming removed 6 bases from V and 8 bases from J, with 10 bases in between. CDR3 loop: CASSTLGEKLFF. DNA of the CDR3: TGTGCCAGCAGCACGCTCGGGGAAAAACTGTTTTTT.

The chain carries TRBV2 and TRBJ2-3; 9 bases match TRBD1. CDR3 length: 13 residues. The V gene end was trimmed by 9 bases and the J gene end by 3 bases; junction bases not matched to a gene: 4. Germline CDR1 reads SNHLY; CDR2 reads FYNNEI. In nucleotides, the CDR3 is TGTGCCAGTGGACAGGGGATAACAGATACGCAGTATTTT. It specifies CASGQGITDTQYF.

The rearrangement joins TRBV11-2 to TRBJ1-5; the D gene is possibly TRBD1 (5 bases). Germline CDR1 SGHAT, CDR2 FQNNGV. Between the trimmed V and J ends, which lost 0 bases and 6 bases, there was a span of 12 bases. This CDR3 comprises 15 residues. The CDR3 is CASSLDPARAQPQHF. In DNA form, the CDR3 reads TGTGCCAGCAGCTTAGATCCGGCCAGGGCTCAGCCCCAGCATTTT.